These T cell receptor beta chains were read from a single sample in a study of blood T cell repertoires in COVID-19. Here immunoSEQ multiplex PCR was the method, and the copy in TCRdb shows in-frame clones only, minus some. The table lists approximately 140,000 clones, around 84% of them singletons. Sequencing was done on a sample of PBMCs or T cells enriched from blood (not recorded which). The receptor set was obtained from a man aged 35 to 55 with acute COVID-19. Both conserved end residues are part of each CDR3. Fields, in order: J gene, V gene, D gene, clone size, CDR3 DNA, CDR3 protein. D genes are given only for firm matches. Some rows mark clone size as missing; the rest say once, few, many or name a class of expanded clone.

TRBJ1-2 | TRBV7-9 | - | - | TGTGCCAGCAGCTTAGATGGCAGGGACTATGGCTACACCTTC | CASSLDGRDYGYTF
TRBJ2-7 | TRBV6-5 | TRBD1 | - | TGTGCCAGCAGACCCACAGGGGGGAGCCACGAGCAGTACTTC | CASRPTGGSHEQYF
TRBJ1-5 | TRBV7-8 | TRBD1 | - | TGTGCCAGCAGCTTCGGGGGAGACAGGGGGAATCAGCCCCAGCATTTT | CASSFGGDRGNQPQHF
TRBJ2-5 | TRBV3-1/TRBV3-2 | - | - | TGTGCCAGCAGTCACCCACAGGGCGGTCAAGAGACCCAGTACTTC | CASSHPQGGQETQYF
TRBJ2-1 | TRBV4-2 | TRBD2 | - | TGTGCCAGCAGCCAAGTACTAGCGGGAGGTCACAATGAGCAGTTCTTC | CASSQVLAGGHNEQFF
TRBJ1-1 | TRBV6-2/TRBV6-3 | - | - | TGTGCCAGCAGTAGGCCGGGAGGAACTGAAGCTTTCTTT | CASSRPGGTEAFF
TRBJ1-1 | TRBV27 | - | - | TGTGCCAGCAGTTTCTTCCCGGACTCAAGTGGCACTGAAGCTTTCTTT | CASSFFPDSSGTEAFF
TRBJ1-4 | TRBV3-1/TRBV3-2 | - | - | TGTGCCAGCAGCCAAGATGAAGCCGATGAAAAACTGTTTTTT | CASSQDEADEKLFF
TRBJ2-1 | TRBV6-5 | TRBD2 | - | TGTGCCAGCAGTTACTCGACTAGCGGGCAGAATGAGCAGTTCTTC | CASSYSTSGQNEQFF
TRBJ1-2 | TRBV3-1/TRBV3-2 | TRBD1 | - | TGTGCCAGCAGACCGACAGGGGGCGGCTATGGCTACACCTTC | CASRPTGGGYGYTF
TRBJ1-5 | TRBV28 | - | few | TGTGCCAGCAGTTGGGCACAGGGATATCAGCCCCAGCATTTT | CASSWAQGYQPQHF
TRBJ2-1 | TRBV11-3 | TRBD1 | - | TGTGCCAGCAGCTTTTCCGGGACAGGGGGCTATGAGCAGTTCTTC | CASSFSGTGGYEQFF
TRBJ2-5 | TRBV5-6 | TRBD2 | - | TGTGCCAGCAGCTTGTTCCCCCGACTAAGCGGGACGGGAGAGACCCAGTACTTC | CASSLFPRLSGTGETQYF
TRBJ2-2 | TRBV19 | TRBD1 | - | TGTGCCAGTAGTCTCACAGGGGCCACCGGGGAGCTGTTTTTT | CASSLTGATGELFF
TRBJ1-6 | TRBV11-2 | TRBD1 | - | TGTGCCAGCAGTCTACAGGGGAAAGCCCTCCACTTT | CASSLQGKALHF
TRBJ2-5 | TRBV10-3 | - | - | TGTGCCATCAGTGGAGAACAAGAGACCCAGTACTTC | CAISGEQETQYF
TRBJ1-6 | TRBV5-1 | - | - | TGCGCCAGCAGCTTGGGTAGGCAGCGGGATAATTCACCCCTCCACTTT | CASSLGRQRDNSPLHF
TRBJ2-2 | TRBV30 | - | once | TGTGCCTGGGCCGCGGGGAACACCGGGGAGCTGTTTTTT | CAWAAGNTGELFF
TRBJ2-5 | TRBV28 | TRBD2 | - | TGTGCCAGCAGTTATCCTCCGGGACTAGCGGGAGTAGGGGAGACCCAGTACTTC | CASSYPPGLAGVGETQYF
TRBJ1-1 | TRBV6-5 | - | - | TGTGCCAGCAGCGATGACAGTAGGACTGAAGCTTTCTTT | CASSDDSRTEAFF
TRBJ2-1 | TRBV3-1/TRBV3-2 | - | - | TGTGCCACCCTGTCGGGCTACAATGAGCAGTTCTTC | CATLSGYNEQFF
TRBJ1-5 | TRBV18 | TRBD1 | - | TGTGCCAGCTGTCAGGGGGTAAATCAGCCCCAGCATTTT | CASCQGVNQPQHF
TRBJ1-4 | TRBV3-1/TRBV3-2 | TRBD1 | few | TGTGCCAGCAGCCGAGGGGACAGCCATAATGAAAAACTGTTTTTT | CASSRGDSHNEKLFF
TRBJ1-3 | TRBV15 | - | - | TGTGCCACCAGCAGCCCAGGGGCTGGAAACACCATATATTTT | CATSSPGAGNTIYF
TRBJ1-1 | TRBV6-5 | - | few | TGTGCCAGCAGGACACAGGGCTCTGGCACTGAAGCTTTCTTT | CASRTQGSGTEAFF
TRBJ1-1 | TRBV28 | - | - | TGTGCCAGCAGAGCCACTGAAGCTTTCTTT | CASRATEAFF
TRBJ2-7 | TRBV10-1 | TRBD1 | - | TGCGCCAGCAGTGAGGGACAGGGTACCTACGAGCAGTACTTC | CASSEGQGTYEQYF
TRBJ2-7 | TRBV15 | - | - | TGTGCCACCAGCATTGACCGGGACTCCTCCTACGAGCAGTACTTC | CATSIDRDSSYEQYF
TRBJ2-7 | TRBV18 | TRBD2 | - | TGTGCCAGCTCAAGGACTAGCGGGGGACACTACGAGCAGTACTTC | CASSRTSGGHYEQYF
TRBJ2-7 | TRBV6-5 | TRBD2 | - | TGTGCCAGCAGTTACTCCGGGACTAGCGGATCCTACGAGCAGTACTTC | CASSYSGTSGSYEQYF
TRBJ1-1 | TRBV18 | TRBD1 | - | TGTGCCAGCTCACCAATACACTTAATGGGGACAGGGAACACTGAAGCTTTCTTT | CASSPIHLMGTGNTEAFF
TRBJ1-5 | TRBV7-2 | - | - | TGTGCCAGCAGCTTAGCCGGTTATAGCAATCAGCCCCAGCATTTT | CASSLAGYSNQPQHF
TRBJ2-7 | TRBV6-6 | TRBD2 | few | TGTGCCAGCAGTCCATCCTGGACTAGCGGGAGTTACGAGCAGTACTTC | CASSPSWTSGSYEQYF
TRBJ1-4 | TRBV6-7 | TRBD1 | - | TGTGCCAGCAGTTACCCCCGGGACAGGGGGCAAGAAAATGAAAAACTGTTTTTT | CASSYPRDRGQENEKLFF
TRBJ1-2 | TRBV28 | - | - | TGTGCCAGCAGTTTACCCCGGGGTGGCTATGGCTACACCTTC | CASSLPRGGYGYTF
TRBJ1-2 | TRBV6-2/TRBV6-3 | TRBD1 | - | TGTGCCAGCAGTTACTTCGGACAGGACTATGGCTACACCTTC | CASSYFGQDYGYTF
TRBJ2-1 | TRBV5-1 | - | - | TGCGCCAGCAGTTCCGCCGGGTCCAACAATGAGCAGTTCTTC | CASSSAGSNNEQFF
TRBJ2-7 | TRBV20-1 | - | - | TGCAGTGCCCAGGTCTCCTACGAGCAGTACTTC | CSAQVSYEQYF
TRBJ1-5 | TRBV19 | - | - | TGTGCCACTTCCCGTGGGAGAGCGAATCAGCCCCAGCATTTT | CATSRGRANQPQHF
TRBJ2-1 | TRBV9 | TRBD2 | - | TGTGCCAGCAGCGTAGCCCCCGGGACTAGCGGAGAGCAGTTCTTC | CASSVAPGTSGEQFF
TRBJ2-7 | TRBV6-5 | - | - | TGTGCCAGCAGTTACGGACTGGGATCCTACGAGCAGTACTTC | CASSYGLGSYEQYF
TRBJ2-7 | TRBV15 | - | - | TGTGCCACCAGCAGAGATATGGGCCCCTACGAGCAGTACTTC | CATSRDMGPYEQYF
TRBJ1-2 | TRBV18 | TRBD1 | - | TGTGCCAGCTCACCGGACAGGGATAATGGCTACACCTTC | CASSPDRDNGYTF
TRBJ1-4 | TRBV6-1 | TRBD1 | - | TGTGCCAGCAGTGAAGCGGGACAGGCTAATGAAAAACTGTTTTTT | CASSEAGQANEKLFF
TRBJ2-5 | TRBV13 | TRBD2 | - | TGTGCCAGCAGCTATAAAGGGCTAGCGGGATTCGCAGAGACCCAGTACTTC | CASSYKGLAGFAETQYF
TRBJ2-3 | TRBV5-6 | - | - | TGTGCCAGCAGCCCCTGGAGGGGTGGGCACACAGATACGCAGTATTTT | CASSPWRGGHTDTQYF
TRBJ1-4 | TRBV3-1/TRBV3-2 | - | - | TGTGCCAGCAGCCGACCTTCCTCTAAGACACAGGAAAAACTGTTTTTT | CASSRPSSKTQEKLFF
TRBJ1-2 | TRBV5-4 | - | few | TGTGCCAGCAGCTTTTCAGGGGATGGCTACACCTTC | CASSFSGDGYTF
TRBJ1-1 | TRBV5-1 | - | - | TGCGCCAGCAGCGCCCGAAACCTACAGGGTAACACTGAAGCTTTCTTT | CASSARNLQGNTEAFF
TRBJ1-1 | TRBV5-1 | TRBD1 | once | TGCGCCAGCAGCTTACAGGGGGCGCCTGAAGCTTTCTTT | CASSLQGAPEAFF
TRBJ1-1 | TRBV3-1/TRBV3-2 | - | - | TGTGCCAGCAGCCAAATTACTGCCGGCACTGAAGCTTTCTTT | CASSQITAGTEAFF
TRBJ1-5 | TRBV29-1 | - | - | TGCAGCGTTGGTGCAGGGGAAGGTCAGCCCCAGCATTTT | CSVGAGEGQPQHF
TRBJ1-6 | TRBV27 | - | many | TGTGCCAGCAGTCCACAGGGCGTATCAAATTCACCCCTCCACTTT | CASSPQGVSNSPLHF
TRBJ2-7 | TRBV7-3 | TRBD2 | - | TGTGCCAGCAGCCGGGGGGGACTAGCGGGAGATGAGCAGTACTTC | CASSRGGLAGDEQYF
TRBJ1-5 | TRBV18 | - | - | TGTGCCAGCTCACCAGAACAGGGAAGTCAGCCCCAGCATTTT | CASSPEQGSQPQHF